Each of the 8 T cell receptor beta chains below was sequenced from the same sample in a study of T cell repertoires in cytomegalovirus infection. Via MiXCR, TCRdb re-called the reads, giving one row per CDR3 protein. Of 250,000 to 300,000 distinct CDR3 sequences listed, about a quarter are singletons. The sample comprised PBMCs. The receptors come from a human donor in good health (CMV status not recorded). Some clones in this sample may be carry-over from other donors' samples.

In this sample, this clonotype turned up a few times. CDR3 nucleotides: TGTGCCAGCAGCTTAACGGGTGAGCAGTTCTTC. The encoded protein is CASSLTGEQFF. This rearrangement joins TRBV7-3 to TRBJ2-1, with no clear D. Germline lookup yields CDR1 SGHTA and CDR2 FQGTGA. This CDR3 contains 11 residues. Between the trimmed V and J ends, which lost 0 bases and 9 bases, there was a span of 3 bases.

The chain recombines TRBV5-1 with TRBJ2-1; perhaps TRBD2 as D (6 bases). The V end lost 0 bases, the J end lost 7 bases, and 11 bases lay between the germline ends. Germline CDR1 SGHRS, CDR2 YFSETQ. There are 14 residues in the CDR3. The CDR3 here is CASSLEVGGNEQFF. CDR3 DNA: TGCGCCAGCAGCTTGGAGGTGGGGGGAAATGAGCAGTTCTTC.

This clonotype was seen ten or more times. J is TRBJ1-4 and V is TRBV11-2; D not certain. The CDR3 is 16 amino acids. CDR1 and CDR2 from the germline V gene are SGHAT and FQNNGV. V lost 5 bases, J lost 0 bases, and 13 bases lay in between. The CDR3 protein is CASSPDPGATNEKLFF. CDR3 in DNA: TGTGCCAGCAGCCCCGACCCCGGGGCAACTAATGAAAAACTGTTTTTT.

The genes are TRBV19 and TRBJ1-2; D call uncertain. The V gene's germline CDR1 is LNHDA and CDR2 SQIVND (reference sequence). V shed 2 bases and J shed 3 bases, with 16 bases lying between them. The length of the CDR3 is 16 residues. The CDR3 region is CASSIRFSGIYYGYTF. For the CDR3, the DNA is TGTGCCAGTAGTATACGATTTTCGGGAATTTACTATGGCTACACCTTC.

This chain uses TRBV19 with TRBJ2-2; 7 nucleotides line up with TRBD2. The CDR3 extends over 16 amino acids. V dropped 7 bases and J dropped 3; count of bases not matched to a gene: 11. In germline, CDR1 is LNHDA, CDR2 SQIVND (reference sequence). CDR3 protein: CASIPGGGPDTGELFF. As DNA, the CDR3 is TGTGCCAGTATCCCTGGGGGGGGACCGGACACCGGGGAGCTGTTTTTT.

Remarks on this clonotype: This clone may be a read error of a much larger clone one base away. CDR3 nucleotide sequence: TGTGCCAGCAGCTCGTGGACCGGGACTGATCAGCCCCAGCAATTT. Protein product: CASSSWTGTDQPQQF. The chain joins TRBV7-2 to TRBJ1-5, with a tentative D call TRBD1 (5 bases). From germline, CDR1 is SGHTA and CDR2 FQGNSA. The CDR3 extends over 15 amino acids.

This clonotype came up many times. The gene calls are TRBV12-3 or TRBV12-4 and TRBJ1-1; D is uncertain. Trimming took off 5 bases at V and 0 bases at J, with 4 bases between the two ends. This CDR3 region has 12 residues. The CDR3 loop reads CASSPMNTEAFF. The CDR3 region has the DNA TGTGCCAGCAGTCCGATGAACACTGAAGCTTTCTTT.

The table lists this clonotype with many counts. The V call is TRBV7-2, the J call TRBJ2-4, with D perhaps being TRBD1 or TRBD2 (6 bases each). Germline V gene sequence: CDR1 SGHTA, CDR2 FQGNSA. The CDR3 is made up of 13 amino acids. V lost 5 bases, J lost 7 bases, and 12 bases lay in between. This CDR3 is CASSPEGGNIQYF. Here the CDR3 DNA reads TGTGCCAGCAGCCCAGAAGGGGGGAACATTCAGTACTTC.